This T cell receptor beta chain is from a study of shared clonotypes between healthy human individuals. Sequencing was performed with immunoSEQ multiplex PCR; in TCRdb, only in-frame clones are kept and a portion is missing. The sample records some 300,000 clones, around 67% being singletons. Study observations and caveats: Sample collection involved blood only; tissue repertoires are likely different. The naive CD4 repertoires of a handful of donors were compared, and roughly 5% of clonotypes were shared.

Turning to this clone: Its matching antigen is unknown.

Sequencing input: memory CD4+ T cells sorted from blood. As to subset: CD45RA-negative fraction. The sequence came from a man aged 30 to 45 in good health.

CDR3 residues: CASRAGTVNTGELFF. The CDR3, as DNA: TGCGCCAGCAGAGCCGGGACAGTGAACACCGGGGAGCTGTTTTTT. This chain joins TRBV10-1 and TRBJ2-2, with 7 bases aligning to TRBD1. The V segment lost 6 bases and the J segment 1 base; nucleotides outside the gene matches: 5. The CDR3 is 15 amino acids. CDR1 and CDR2 from the germline V gene are WNHNN and SYGVQD (reference sequence).